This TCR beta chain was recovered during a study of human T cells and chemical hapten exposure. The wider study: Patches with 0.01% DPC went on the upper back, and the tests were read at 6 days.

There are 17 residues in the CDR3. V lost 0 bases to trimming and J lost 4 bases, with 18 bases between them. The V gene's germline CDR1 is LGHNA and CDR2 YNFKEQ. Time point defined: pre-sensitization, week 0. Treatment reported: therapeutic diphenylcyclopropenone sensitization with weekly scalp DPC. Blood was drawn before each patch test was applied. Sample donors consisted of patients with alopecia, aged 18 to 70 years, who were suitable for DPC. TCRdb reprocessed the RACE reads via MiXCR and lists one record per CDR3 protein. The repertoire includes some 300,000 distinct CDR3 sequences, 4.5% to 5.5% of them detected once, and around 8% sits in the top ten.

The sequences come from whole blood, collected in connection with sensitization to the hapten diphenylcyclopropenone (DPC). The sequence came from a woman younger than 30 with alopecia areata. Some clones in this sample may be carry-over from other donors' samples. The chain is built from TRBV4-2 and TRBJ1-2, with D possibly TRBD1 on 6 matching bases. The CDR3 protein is CASSQDRGTGSTYGYTF. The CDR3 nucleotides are TGTGCCAGCAGCCAAGATCGTGGAACAGGGTCTACCTATGGCTACACCTTC.